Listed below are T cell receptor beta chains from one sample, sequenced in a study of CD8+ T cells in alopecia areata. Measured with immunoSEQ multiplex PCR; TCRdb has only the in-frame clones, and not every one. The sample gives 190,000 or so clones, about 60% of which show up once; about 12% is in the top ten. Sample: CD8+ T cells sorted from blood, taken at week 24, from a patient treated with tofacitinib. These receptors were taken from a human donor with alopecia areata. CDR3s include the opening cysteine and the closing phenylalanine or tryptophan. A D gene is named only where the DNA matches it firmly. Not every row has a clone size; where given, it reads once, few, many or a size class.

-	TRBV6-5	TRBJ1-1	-	CASSYSSGAVTEAFF	TGTGCCAGCAGTTACTCGTCAGGGGCGGTCACTGAAGCTTTCTTT
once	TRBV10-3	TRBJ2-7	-	CAIRNSGLTYEQYF	TGTGCCATCAGAAATTCAGGGTTAACCTACGAGCAGTACTTC
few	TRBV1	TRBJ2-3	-	CTSSQDEGSPADTQYF	TGCACCAGCAGCCAAGATGAGGGATCCCCGGCAGATACGCAGTATTTT
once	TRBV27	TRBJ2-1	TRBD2	CASSTSRGGGEQFF	TGTGCCAGCAGTACATCTCGGGGGGGCGGAGAGCAGTTCTTC
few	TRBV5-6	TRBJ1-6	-	CASTDSYNSPLHF	TGTGCCAGTACCGACTCCTATAATTCACCCCTCCACTTT
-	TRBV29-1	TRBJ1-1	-	CSVQGHLNTEAFF	TGCAGCGTCCAGGGACACCTGAACACTGAAGCTTTCTTT
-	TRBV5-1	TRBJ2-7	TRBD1	CASSVDRGYEQYF	TGCGCCAGCAGCGTGGACAGGGGCTACGAGCAGTACTTC
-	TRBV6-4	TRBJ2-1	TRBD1	CASSPGQDYNEQFF	TGTGCCAGCAGTCCGGGACAGGACTACAATGAGCAGTTCTTC
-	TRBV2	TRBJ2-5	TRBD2	CASRGGRETQYF	TGTGCCAGCCGGGGAGGGCGAGAGACCCAGTACTTC
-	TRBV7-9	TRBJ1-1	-	CASSPDGHTEAFF	TGTGCCAGCAGCCCCGACGGACACACTGAAGCTTTCTTT
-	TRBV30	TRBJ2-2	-	CAWSLNTGELFF	TGTGCCTGGAGTTTAAACACCGGGGAGCTGTTTTTT
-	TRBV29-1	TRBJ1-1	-	CSVPGNTEAFF	TGCAGCGTCCCCGGGAACACTGAAGCTTTCTTT
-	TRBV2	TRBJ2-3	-	CASSGGRTDTQYF	TGTGCCAGCTCTGGGGGTCGCACAGATACGCAGTATTTT
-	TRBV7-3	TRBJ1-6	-	CASSLAQDYSPLHF	TGTGCCAGCAGCTTAGCCCAGGATTACTCACCCCTCCACTTT
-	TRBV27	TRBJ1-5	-	CASSFTVLGKPQHF	TGTGCCAGCAGTTTCACTGTTCTGGGAAAGCCCCAGCATTTT
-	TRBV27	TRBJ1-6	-	CASSLGAGASPLHF	TGTGCCAGCAGTTTAGGGGCCGGCGCTTCACCCCTCCACTTT
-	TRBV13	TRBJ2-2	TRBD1	CASSLPRQGLDTGELFF	TGTGCCAGCAGCTTACCTCGACAGGGCTTGGACACCGGGGAGCTGTTTTTT
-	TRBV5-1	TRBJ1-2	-	CASSLGQRSNYGYTF	TGCGCCAGCAGCCTTGGACAGCGATCGAACTATGGCTACACCTTC
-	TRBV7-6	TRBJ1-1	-	CASSLAGEANTEAFF	TGTGCCAGCAGCTTAGCGGGGGAGGCGAACACTGAAGCTTTCTTT
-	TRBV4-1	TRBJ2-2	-	CASSQRLKITGELFF	TGCGCCAGCAGCCAACGACTAAAGATAACCGGGGAGCTGTTTTTT
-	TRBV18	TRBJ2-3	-	CASSPGRAVDTQYF	TGTGCCAGCTCACCGGGAAGGGCAGTAGATACGCAGTATTTT
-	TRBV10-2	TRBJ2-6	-	CASSGASDRGANVLTF	TGCGCCAGCAGTGGGGCTTCAGACAGGGGGGCCAACGTCCTGACTTTC
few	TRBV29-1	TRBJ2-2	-	CSFTNTGELFF	TGCAGCTTTACGAACACCGGGGAGCTGTTTTTT
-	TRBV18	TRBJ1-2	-	CASSPPTESYGYTF	TGTGCCAGCTCACCACCGACAGAGAGCTATGGCTACACCTTC
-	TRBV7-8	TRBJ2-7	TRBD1	CASSLERGQPYEQYF	TGTGCCAGCAGCTTAGAAAGGGGGCAGCCCTACGAGCAGTACTTC